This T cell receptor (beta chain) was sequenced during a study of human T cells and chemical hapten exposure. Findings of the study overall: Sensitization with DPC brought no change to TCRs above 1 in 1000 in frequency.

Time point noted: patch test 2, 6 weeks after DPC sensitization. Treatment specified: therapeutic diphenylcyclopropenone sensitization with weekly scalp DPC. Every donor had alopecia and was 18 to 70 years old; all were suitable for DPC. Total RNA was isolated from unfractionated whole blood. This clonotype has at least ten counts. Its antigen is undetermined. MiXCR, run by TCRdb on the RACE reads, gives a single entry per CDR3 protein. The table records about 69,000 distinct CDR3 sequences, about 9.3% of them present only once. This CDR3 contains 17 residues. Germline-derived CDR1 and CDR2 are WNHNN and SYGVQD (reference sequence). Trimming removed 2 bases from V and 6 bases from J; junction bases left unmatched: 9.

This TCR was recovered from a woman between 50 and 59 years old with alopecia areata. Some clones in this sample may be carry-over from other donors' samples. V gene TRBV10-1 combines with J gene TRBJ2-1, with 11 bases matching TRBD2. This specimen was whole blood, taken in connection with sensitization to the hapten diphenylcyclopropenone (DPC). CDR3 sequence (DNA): TGCGCCAGCAGTGAGCTGGGGCCTAGCGGGAGGCGCAATGAGCAGTTCTTC. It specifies CASSELGPSGRRNEQFF.